These 21 T cell receptor beta chains originate from one sample sequenced in a study of cytomegalovirus exposure and HLA in healthy donors. The PCR contained 60 Vbeta and 13 Jbeta primers. Produced via immunoSEQ multiplex PCR; TCRdb's table is partial and in-frame only. This sample yields about 110,000 clones, of which 60% to 85% are seen a single time; roughly 1.2% belongs to the top ten. What was sequenced was PBMCs. Receptors were obtained from a man aged 35 to 55 in good health and CMV-seronegative.

V is TRBV11-2 and J is TRBJ2-7; 7 bases map to TRBD1. This CDR3 contains 13 residues. The junction had 6 bases not matched to a gene; V was cut back by 5 bases and J by 5 bases. CDR1 is SGHAT, CDR2 FQNNGV, per germline. The DNA for the CDR3 is TGTGCCAGCAGCATGACAGGGTTTAACGAGCAGTACTTC. Its translation: CASSMTGFNEQYF.

The J gene is TRBJ2-5, the V gene TRBV10-3, with 7 bases aligning to TRBD2. The germline CDR1 and CDR2 sequences are ENHRY and SYGVKD. V shed 0 bases and J 2 bases; nucleotides not matched to a gene: 3. CDR3 size: 15 residues. The DNA of the CDR3 is TGTGCCATCAGTGAGTCTGGCGGGGGACAAGAGACCCAGTACTTC. Translating gives CAISESGGGQETQYF.

The chain is built from TRBV5-1 and TRBJ2-1, with 7 positions matching TRBD1. Trimming took 4 bases from V and 7 from J; bases not matched to a gene: 5. CDR1 and CDR2 (germline): SGHRS, YFSETQ. The length of the CDR3 is 13 residues. The chain's CDR3 is CASSTGVRNEQFF. Written as DNA, the CDR3 is TGCGCCAGCAGCACAGGGGTTAGGAATGAGCAGTTCTTC. Filled out from reference TRBV5-1 and TRBJ2-1, the complete variable domain reads KAGVTQTPRYLIKTRGQQVTLSCSPISGHRSVSWYQQTPGQGLQFLFEYFSETQRNKGNFPGRFSGRQFSNSRSEMNVSTLELGDSALYLCASSTGVRNEQFFGPGTRLTVL.

The chain recombines TRBV25-1 with TRBJ2-5; D perhaps matches TRBD1 (6 bases). The tail of the sequence fits TRBJ2-7 better, so the J call may be wrong. The CDR3 consists of 17 residues. Germline CDR1 is MGHDK and CDR2 is SYGVNS. CDR3 coding DNA: TGTGCCAGCAGTGACCCCGACTCCGGGACACATACCTACGAGCAGTACTTC. The encoded protein is CASSDPDSGTHTYEQYF.

The V call is TRBV18, the J call TRBJ2-1, with 11 positions matching TRBD2. The V gene's germline CDR1 is KGHSH and CDR2 LQKENI. Unmatched junction bases numbered 4, after V lost 2 bases and J lost 4 bases. There are 16 residues in the CDR3. CDR3 nucleotides: TGTGCCAGCTCACCAACCCTAGCGGGAGGTTACAATGAGCAGTTCTTC. As protein: CASSPTLAGGYNEQFF.

V gene TRBV4-3 combines with J gene TRBJ1-2; TRBD1 is a possible D gene (5 bases). Trimming stripped 0 bases from V and 2 bases from J, with 7 bases between. This CDR3 is built from 14 residues. The V gene's germline CDR1 is LGHNA and CDR2 YSLEER. CDR3 in amino acids: CASSQESGNYGYTF. CDR3 sequence (DNA): TGCGCCAGCAGCCAAGAATCAGGGAACTATGGCTACACCTTC.

This clone was seen only a few times. The rearrangement links TRBV7-9 to TRBJ1-5; D is ambiguous. The CDR3 has 13 residues. Germline lookup yields CDR1 SEHNR and CDR2 FQNEAQ (reference sequence). With 3 bases removed from V and 10 bases from J, the gap between germline ends came to 13 bases. CDR3 region: CASSFDGLEPQHF. The CDR3 DNA reads as TGTGCCAGCAGCTTTGACGGGTTAGAACCCCAGCATTTT. The full variable domain, in which reference TRBV7-9 and TRBJ1-5 provide the parts outside the CDR3, is DTGVSQNPRHKITKRGQNVTFRCDPISEHNRLYWYRQTLGQGPEFLTYFQNEAQLEKSRLLSDRFSAERPKGSFSTLEIQRTEQGDSAMYLCASSFDGLEPQHFGDGTRLSIL.

The CDR3 here is CASSRSGQSYEQYF. CDR3 DNA: TGTGCCAGCAGTCGTTCGGGACAGTCCTACGAGCAGTACTTC. The genes are TRBV7-6 and TRBJ2-7; 7 bases agree with TRBD1. CDR3 length equals 14 residues. J lost 1 base, V lost 6 bases, and 6 bases had no gene match. Germline V gene lookup returns CDR1 SGHVS and CDR2 FNYEAQ.

CDR3 protein: CASSLAGWWDRATYEQYF. The CDR3 nucleotides are TGCGCCAGCAGCTTGGCCGGGTGGTGGGACAGGGCCACCTACGAGCAGTACTTC. The rearrangement joins TRBV5-1 to TRBJ2-7; 9 bases fit TRBD1. Germline CDR1 is SGHRS and CDR2 is YFSETQ. This CDR3 is 18 amino acids long. V lost 0 bases to trimming and J lost 2 bases; unmatched junction nucleotides: 12.

The rearrangement uses TRBV7-6 and TRBJ2-1, with 12 bases aligning to TRBD2. Trimming at V came to 4 bases and at J to 0 bases, leaving 4 bases not matched to a gene. CDR3 length equals 17 residues. Germline V gene sequence: CDR1 SGHVS, CDR2 FNYEAQ. CDR3 in amino acids: CASSSRTSGISYNEQFF. The CDR3 nucleotides are TGTGCCAGCAGCTCACGGACTAGCGGGATCTCCTACAATGAGCAGTTCTTC.

The chain has TRBV6-1 and TRBJ2-5, with no clear D. The J call may be in error: the DNA end matches TRBJ2-7 better. Germline V lookup: CDR1 MNHNS, CDR2 SASEGT. This CDR3 spans 15 amino acids. The CDR3 DNA follows: TGTGCCACCATTCGGGTTAACGTAGTCGGTCGCGAGCAGTACTTC. Translated, it gives CATIRVNVVGREQYF.

This clone showed up just once. This rearrangement joins TRBV7-9 to TRBJ1-2, with D possibly TRBD1 on 6 matching bases. Per the germline V gene, CDR1 is SEHNR and CDR2 is FQNEAQ (reference sequence). The germline V and J ends were trimmed by 2 bases and 4 bases, with 14 bases remaining between them. The CDR3 runs to 15 residues. The CDR3 loop is CASSLSVRGFYGYTF. The CDR3 DNA is TGTGCCAGCAGCTTATCAGTCAGGGGATTCTATGGCTACACCTTC.

This chain joins TRBV6-1 and TRBJ2-3, with 10 bases fitting TRBD1. CDR3 size: 12 residues. V gave up 6 bases and J gave up 7 bases; unmatched junction bases: 1. Per germline, CDR1 MNHNS and CDR2 SASEGT. CDR3 residues: CASRDRGYTQYF. The DNA of the CDR3 is TGTGCCAGCAGGGACAGGGGGTATACGCAGTATTTT.

The V gene is TRBV19, the J gene TRBJ1-5, with no clear D. Trimming stripped 6 bases from V and 3 bases from J, with 3 bases between. CDR1 LNHDA and CDR2 SQIVND come from the germline V gene (reference sequence). This CDR3 is 11 amino acids long. CDR3 nucleotides: TGTGCCAGTAGCTCCAATCAGCCCCAGCATTTT. This codes for CASSSNQPQHF.

This chain connects TRBV7-6 to TRBJ2-7, with D possibly TRBD1 on 6 matching bases. Deletions cut 2 bases from V and 4 bases from J, with 15 bases between. CDR3 length: 15 residues. The germline V gene has CDR1 SGHVS and CDR2 FNYEAQ. The CDR3 is CASSLYSGGSYEQYF. In DNA form, the CDR3 reads TGTGCCAGCAGCTTATATTCTGGGGGCAGTTACGAGCAGTACTTC.

The chain has TRBV12-5 and TRBJ2-1, with 7 bases aligning to TRBD2. Looked up from germline, CDR1 is LGHNT and CDR2 is FRNRAP. This CDR3 has 21 residues. V trimming: 0 bases; J trimming: 0 bases; junction bases outside the gene matches: 17. This CDR3 reads CASGLVSGLAVLGSSYNEQFF. CDR3 DNA: TGTGCTAGTGGTTTGGTATCGGGTCTAGCGGTGCTTGGGAGCTCCTACAATGAGCAGTTCTTC.

The sample holds one count of this clone. DNA for the CDR3: TGTGCCAGCAGTTACTCGAAGCTATACAATGAGCAGTTCTTC. Amino acids: CASSYSKLYNEQFF. V and J are TRBV6-5 and TRBJ2-1; D gene uncertain. This CDR3 has 14 amino acids. Germline V gene lookup returns CDR1 MNHEY and CDR2 SVGAGI. V was cut by 0 bases and J by 4 bases, with 7 bases left in between.

This rearrangement joins TRBV30 to TRBJ1-3; tentative D call: TRBD1 (5 bases). This CDR3 comprises 13 residues. V dropped 5 bases and J dropped 1 base, with 9 bases sitting between them. Germline values: CDR1 GTSNPN, CDR2 SVGIG (reference sequence). The CDR3 sequence: CAWGAPSGNTIYF. Written as DNA, the CDR3 is TGTGCCTGGGGGGCCCCGTCTGGAAACACCATATATTTT.

V usage is TRBV5-1 and J usage is TRBJ2-7; D uncertain. Germline V gene data show CDR1 as SGHRS and CDR2 as YFSETQ. The CDR3 is 13 residues long. Trimming removed 4 bases at V and 4 bases at J, with 12 bases between. In nucleotides, the CDR3 is TGCGCCAGCAGCATGTTACACGAATACGAGCAGTACTTC. Residues: CASSMLHEYEQYF.

This chain joins TRBV5-1 and TRBJ2-3; 14 positions match TRBD2. CDR1 is SGHRS and CDR2 is YFSETQ in the germline V gene. The CDR3 has 16 residues. V lost 4 bases, J lost 6 bases, and 7 bases stayed unmatched. This chain's CDR3 is CASSRTTSGGADTQYF. The CDR3 DNA sequence: TGCGCCAGCAGCCGGACGACTAGCGGGGGGGCGGATACGCAGTATTTT.

The CDR3 reads CASSYSTATNEKLFF. Written as DNA, the CDR3 is TGTGCCAGCAGTTACTCGACAGCAACTAATGAAAAACTGTTTTTT. The chain recombines TRBV6-6 with TRBJ1-4; perhaps TRBD1 as D (5 bases). The CDR3 has 15 residues. Germline CDR1 is MNHNY and CDR2 is SVGAGI (reference sequence). V was trimmed by 0 bases and J by 0 bases, leaving 5 bases between them.